This T cell receptor (beta chain) was obtained from a study of lymphopenia after photon versus proton radiotherapy. A word on this clone: Antigen: not known.

The protocol was immunoSEQ multiplex PCR, while the TCRdb copy is restricted to in-frame clones and leaves out a portion. The sample yields more than 25,000 clones, around 83% seen once. Regarding the study as a whole: Oligoclonal CD8+ Temra expansion after nadir drove photon patients' diversity drop. Larger post-nadir TCR diversity loss correlated inversely with survival in deceased patients.

The specimen was peripheral blood, collected from a patient treated with photon-based radiotherapy. The sequence was collected from a woman between 50 and 59 years old with pancreatic cancer.

CDR3 residues: CASSPGTSGTYEQYF. The CDR3 DNA reads as TGCGCCAGCAGCCCCGGGACTAGCGGAACCTACGAGCAGTACTTC. The rearrangement links TRBV4-3 to TRBJ2-7, with 11 nucleotides matching TRBD2. V shed 4 bases, J shed 2 bases, and the junction held 4 bases outside the gene matches. The CDR3 length is 15 residues. Germline CDR1 LGHNA, CDR2 YSLEER.